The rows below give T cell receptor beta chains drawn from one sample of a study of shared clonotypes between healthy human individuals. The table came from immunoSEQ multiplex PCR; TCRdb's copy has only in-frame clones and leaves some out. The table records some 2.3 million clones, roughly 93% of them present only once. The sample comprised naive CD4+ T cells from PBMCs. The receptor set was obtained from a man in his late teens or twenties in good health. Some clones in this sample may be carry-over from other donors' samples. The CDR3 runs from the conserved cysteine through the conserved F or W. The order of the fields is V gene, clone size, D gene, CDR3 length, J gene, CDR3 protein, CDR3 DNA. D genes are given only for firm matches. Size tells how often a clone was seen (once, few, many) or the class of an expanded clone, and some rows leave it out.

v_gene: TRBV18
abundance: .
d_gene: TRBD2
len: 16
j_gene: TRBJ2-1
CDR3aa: CASSPLLAGESNEQFF
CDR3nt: TGTGCCAGCTCACCCCTACTAGCGGGAGAAAGCAATGAGCAGTTCTTC

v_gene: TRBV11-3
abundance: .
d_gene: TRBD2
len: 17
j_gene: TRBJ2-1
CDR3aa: CASSSGLAGGPDNEQFF
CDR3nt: TGTGCCAGCAGCTCAGGGTTAGCGGGAGGGCCGGACAATGAGCAGTTCTTC

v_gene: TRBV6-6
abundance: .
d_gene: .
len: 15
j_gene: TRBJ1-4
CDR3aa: CASSWNIGTNEKLFF
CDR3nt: TGTGCCAGCAGTTGGAACATAGGAACTAATGAAAAACTGTTTTTT

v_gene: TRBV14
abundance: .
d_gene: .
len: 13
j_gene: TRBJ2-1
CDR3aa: CASSRQKTAEQFF
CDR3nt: TGTGCCAGCAGCCGGCAAAAGACGGCTGAGCAGTTCTTC

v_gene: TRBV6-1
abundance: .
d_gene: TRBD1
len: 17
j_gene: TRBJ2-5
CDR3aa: CASSEEITGGPRGTQYF
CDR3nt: TGTGCCAGCAGTGAAGAGATAACAGGGGGTCCCAGAGGGACCCAGTACTTC

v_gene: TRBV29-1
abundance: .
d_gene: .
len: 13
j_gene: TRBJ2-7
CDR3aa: CSVVGAGRYEQYF
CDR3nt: TGCAGCGTTGTGGGTGCGGGACGGTACGAGCAGTACTTC

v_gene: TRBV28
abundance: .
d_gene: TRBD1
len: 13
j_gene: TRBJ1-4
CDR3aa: CASSAGQDEKLFF
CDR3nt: TGTGCCAGCAGTGCGGGACAGGATGAAAAACTGTTTTTT

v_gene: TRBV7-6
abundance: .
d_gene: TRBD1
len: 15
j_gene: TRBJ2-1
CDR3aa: CASSRDRVWYNEQFF
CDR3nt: TGTGCCAGCAGCCGAGACAGGGTTTGGTACAATGAGCAGTTCTTC

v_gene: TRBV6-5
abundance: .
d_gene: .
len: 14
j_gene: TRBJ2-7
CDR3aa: CACRRSAGAYEQYF
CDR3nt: TGTGCCTGCAGGAGGAGCGCAGGCGCCTACGAGCAGTACTTC

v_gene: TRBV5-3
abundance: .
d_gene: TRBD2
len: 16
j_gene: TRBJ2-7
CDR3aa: CARSLGSGSPPYEQYF
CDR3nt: TGTGCCAGAAGCTTGGGAAGCGGGAGCCCTCCCTACGAGCAGTACTTC

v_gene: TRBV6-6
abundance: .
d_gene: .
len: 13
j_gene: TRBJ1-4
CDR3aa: CASSFTAEGKLFF
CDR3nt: TGTGCCAGCAGTTTTACGGCAGAAGGAAAACTGTTTTTT

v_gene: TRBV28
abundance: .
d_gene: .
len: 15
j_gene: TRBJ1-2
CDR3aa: CASNTPGAGYDGYTF
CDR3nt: TGTGCCAGCAACACCCCAGGGGCAGGGTACGATGGCTACACCTTC

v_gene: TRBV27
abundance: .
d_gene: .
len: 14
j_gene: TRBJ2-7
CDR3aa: CASSSRTEAGEQYF
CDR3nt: TGTGCCAGCAGTTCCCGGACCGAGGCGGGGGAGCAGTACTTC

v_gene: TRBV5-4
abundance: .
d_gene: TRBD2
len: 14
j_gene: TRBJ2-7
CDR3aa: CASSLSSGIYEQYF
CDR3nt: TGTGCCAGCAGCTTGTCTAGCGGAATTTACGAGCAGTACTTC

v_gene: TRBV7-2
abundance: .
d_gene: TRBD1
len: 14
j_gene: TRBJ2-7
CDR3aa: CASSSRQGANEQYF
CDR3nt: TGTGCCAGCAGTTCGCGACAGGGGGCTAACGAGCAGTACTTC

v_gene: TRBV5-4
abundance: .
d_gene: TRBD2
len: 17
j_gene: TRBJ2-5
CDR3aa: CASSLDFAAGVGETQYF
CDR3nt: TGTGCCAGCAGCTTGGACTTTGCAGCGGGAGTAGGGGAGACCCAGTACTTC

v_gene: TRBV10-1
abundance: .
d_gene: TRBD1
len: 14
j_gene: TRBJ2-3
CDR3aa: CASMGTGVTDTQYF
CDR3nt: TGCGCCAGCATGGGGACAGGGGTGACAGATACGCAGTATTTT

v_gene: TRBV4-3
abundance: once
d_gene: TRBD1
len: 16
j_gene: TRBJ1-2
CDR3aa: CASSPSAAGTVSGYTF
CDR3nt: TGCGCCAGCAGCCCCTCCGCCGCCGGGACAGTGAGTGGCTACACCTTC

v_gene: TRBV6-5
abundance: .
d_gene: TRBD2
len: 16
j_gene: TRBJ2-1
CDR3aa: CASSYQTSGTYNEQFF
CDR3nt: TGTGCCAGCAGTTACCAGACTAGCGGGACCTACAATGAGCAGTTCTTC

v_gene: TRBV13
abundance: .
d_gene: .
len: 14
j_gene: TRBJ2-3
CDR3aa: CASSSGPTTDTQYF
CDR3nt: TGTGCCAGCAGCTCGGGACCCACAACAGATACGCAGTATTTT

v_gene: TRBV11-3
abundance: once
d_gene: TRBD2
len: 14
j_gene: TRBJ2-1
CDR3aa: CASSSTGGTNEQFF
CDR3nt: TGTGCCAGCAGCTCGACGGGAGGTACCAATGAGCAGTTCTTC

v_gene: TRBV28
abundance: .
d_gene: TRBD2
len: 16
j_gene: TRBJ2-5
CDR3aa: CASSPNLLAGDETQYF
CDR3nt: TGTGCCAGCAGTCCAAATCTACTAGCGGGAGATGAGACCCAGTACTTC

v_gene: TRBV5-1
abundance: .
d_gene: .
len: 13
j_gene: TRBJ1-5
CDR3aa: CASSFNLGQPQHF
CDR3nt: TGCGCCAGCAGCTTTAACTTGGGGCAGCCCCAGCATTTT

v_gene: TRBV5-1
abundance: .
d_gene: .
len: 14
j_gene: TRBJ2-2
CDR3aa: CASFKEGNTGELFF
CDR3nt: TGCGCCTCCTTCAAGGAAGGGAACACCGGGGAGCTGTTTTTT

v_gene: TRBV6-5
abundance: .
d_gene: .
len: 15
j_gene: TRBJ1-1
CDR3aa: CASSYSYPTNTEAFF
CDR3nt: TGTGCCAGCAGTTACTCGTACCCGACGAACACTGAAGCTTTCTTT

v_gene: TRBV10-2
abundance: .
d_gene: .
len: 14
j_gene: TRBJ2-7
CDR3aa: CASSRGAEPYEQYF
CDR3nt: TGCGCCAGCAGTAGGGGAGCGGAACCATACGAGCAGTACTTC

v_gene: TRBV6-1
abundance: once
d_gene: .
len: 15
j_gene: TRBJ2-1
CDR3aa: CASSDWAGPYNEQFF
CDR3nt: TGTGCCAGCAGTGATTGGGCAGGGCCCTACAATGAGCAGTTCTTC

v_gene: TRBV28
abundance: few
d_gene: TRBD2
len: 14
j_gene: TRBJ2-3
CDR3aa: CASSLPGTMDTQYF
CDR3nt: TGTGCCAGCAGTTTGCCCGGGACTATGGATACGCAGTATTTT

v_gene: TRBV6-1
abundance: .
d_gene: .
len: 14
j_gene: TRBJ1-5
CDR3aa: CASRGPGGEQPQHF
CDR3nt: TGTGCCAGCAGGGGCCCGGGGGGTGAACAGCCCCAGCATTTT

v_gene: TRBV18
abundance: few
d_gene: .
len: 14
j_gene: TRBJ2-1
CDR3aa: CASSPGLANNEQFF
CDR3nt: TGTGCCAGCTCACCAGGGCTAGCCAACAATGAGCAGTTCTTC

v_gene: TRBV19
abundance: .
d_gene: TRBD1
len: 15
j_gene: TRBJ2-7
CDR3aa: CASSIAGGGSYEQYF
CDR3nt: TGTGCCAGTAGTATTGCAGGGGGCGGCTCCTACGAGCAGTACTTC

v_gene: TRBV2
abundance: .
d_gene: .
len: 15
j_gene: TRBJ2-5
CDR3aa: CASSDATAQELTQYF
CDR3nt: TGTGCCAGCAGTGATGCGACAGCTCAAGAGTTGACCCAGTACTTC

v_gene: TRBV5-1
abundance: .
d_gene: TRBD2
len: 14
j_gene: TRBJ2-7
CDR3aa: CASSVLAGGDEQYF
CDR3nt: TGCGCCAGCAGCGTACTAGCGGGAGGGGACGAGCAGTACTTC

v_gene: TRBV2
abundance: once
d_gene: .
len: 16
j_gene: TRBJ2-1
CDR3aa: CASSRDGAVLYNEQFF
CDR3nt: TGTGCCAGCAGTCGAGATGGGGCGGTTCTTTACAATGAGCAGTTCTTC

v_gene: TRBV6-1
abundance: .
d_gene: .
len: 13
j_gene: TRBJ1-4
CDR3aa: CASSEDSNSRLFF
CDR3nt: TGTGCCAGCAGTGAAGATTCGAATAGTCGGCTGTTTTTT

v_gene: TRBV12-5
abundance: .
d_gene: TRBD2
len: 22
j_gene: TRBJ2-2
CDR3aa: CASGFGTPGTSGVRTNTGELFF
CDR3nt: TGTGCTAGTGGTTTTGGAACCCCCGGGACTAGCGGGGTCCGTACTAACACCGGGGAGCTGTTTTTT

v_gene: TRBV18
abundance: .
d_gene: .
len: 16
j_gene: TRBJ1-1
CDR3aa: CASSPLSRGGDTEAFF
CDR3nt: TGTGCCAGCTCACCACTTTCCAGGGGCGGGGACACTGAAGCTTTCTTT

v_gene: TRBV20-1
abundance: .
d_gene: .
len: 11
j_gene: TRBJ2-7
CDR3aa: CSAPTVYEQYF
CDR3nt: TGCAGTGCCCCGACAGTCTACGAGCAGTACTTC

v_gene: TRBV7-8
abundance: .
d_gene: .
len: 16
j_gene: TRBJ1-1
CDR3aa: CASSLARGRGGPEAFF
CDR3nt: TGTGCCAGCAGCTTAGCCCGGGGACGGGGGGGGCCTGAAGCTTTCTTT

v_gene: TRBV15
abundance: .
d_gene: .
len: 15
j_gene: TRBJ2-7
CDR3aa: CATSRDRGRTYEQYF
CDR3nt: TGTGCCACCAGCAGAGATCGGGGAAGGACTTACGAGCAGTACTTC

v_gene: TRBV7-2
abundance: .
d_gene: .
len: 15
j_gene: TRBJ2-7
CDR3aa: CASSLVGAASYEQYF
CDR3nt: TGTGCCAGCAGCTTAGTAGGGGCGGCATCCTACGAGCAGTACTTC

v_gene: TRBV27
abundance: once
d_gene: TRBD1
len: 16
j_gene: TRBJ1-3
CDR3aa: CASSPGTGGSGNTIYF
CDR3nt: TGTGCCAGCAGCCCCGGGACAGGGGGCTCTGGAAACACCATATATTTT

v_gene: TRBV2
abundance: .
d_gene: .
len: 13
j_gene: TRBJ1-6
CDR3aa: CASSAGTNSPLHF
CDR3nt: TGTGCCAGCAGTGCGGGAACAAATTCACCCCTCCACTTT

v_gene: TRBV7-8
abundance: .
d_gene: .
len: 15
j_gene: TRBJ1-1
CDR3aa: CASTTTEVMNTEAFF
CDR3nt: TGTGCCAGCACCACGACGGAGGTCATGAACACTGAAGCTTTCTTT

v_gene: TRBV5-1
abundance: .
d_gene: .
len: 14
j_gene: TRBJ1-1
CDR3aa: CASSPRGMNTEAFF
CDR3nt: TGCGCCAGCAGCCCCAGAGGAATGAACACTGAAGCTTTCTTT

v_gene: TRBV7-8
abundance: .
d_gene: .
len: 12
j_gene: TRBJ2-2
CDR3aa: CASSRNTGELFF
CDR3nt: TGTGCCAGCAGCCGGAACACCGGGGAGCTGTTTTTT

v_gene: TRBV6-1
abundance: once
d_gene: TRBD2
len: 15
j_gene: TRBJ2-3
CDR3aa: CASTPGLAGTDTQYF
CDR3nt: TGTGCCAGCACCCCGGGACTAGCGGGCACAGATACGCAGTATTTT